Listed below are T cell receptor beta chains from one sample, sequenced in a study of immune evolution from preneoplasia to lung adenocarcinoma. Sequencing was performed with immunoSEQ multiplex PCR; in TCRdb, only in-frame clones are kept and a portion is missing. The sample records several thousand clones, roughly 77% being singletons. The source material was FFPE normal lung tissue adjacent to the tumor. The source is a person aged 45-69 years with lung adenocarcinoma. The CDR3 runs from the conserved cysteine through the conserved F or W. D genes are given only for firm matches. Size values are once, few and many counts, or a class for expanded clones, and some rows have none.

TRBJ1-5,-,TRBV10-3,few,TGTGCCATAAGACGAGGGGAGGGCAATCAGCCCCAGCATTTT,CAIRRGEGNQPQHF
TRBJ2-7,-,TRBV5-1,-,TGCGCCAGCAGCTTGAAGGCCTACGAGCAGTACTTC,CASSLKAYEQYF
TRBJ2-2,TRBD2,TRBV28,-,TGTGCCAGCAGTCCACCTAGCGGAGCCACCGGGGAGCTGTTTTTT,CASSPPSGATGELFF
TRBJ2-1,TRBD2,TRBV5-1,-,TGCGCCAGCAGCTCACAAGGGGGTCGCGTGACTAGCGGGTATGAGCAGTTCTTC,CASSSQGGRVTSGYEQFF
TRBJ2-6,-,TRBV15,-,TGTGCCACCAGCAGTGCAGCAGACTCTGGGGCCAACGTCCTGACTTTC,CATSSAADSGANVLTF
TRBJ2-7,TRBD2,TRBV7-9,-,TGTGCCAGCAGGGGGAATAGCGGGAGGGACGAGCAGTACTTC,CASRGNSGRDEQYF
TRBJ1-1,-,TRBV6-5,-,TGTGCCACCCGAGGGGACACTGAAGCTTTCTTT,CATRGDTEAFF
TRBJ1-5,-,TRBV18,-,TGTGCCAGCTCAGAGAGCCGGGACCCAGGCCAGCCCCAGCATTTT,CASSESRDPGQPQHF
TRBJ2-5,-,TRBV5-1,-,TGCGCCAGCAGCTTGGCCGGGACAAGGGGGCAAGAGACCCAGTACTTC,CASSLAGTRGQETQYF
TRBJ1-5,-,TRBV7-8,-,TGTGCCAGCAGCTTAGAGGTCGTAAGCAATCAGCCCCAGCATTTT,CASSLEVVSNQPQHF
TRBJ2-1,-,TRBV11-3,-,TGTGCCAGCAGCTTAGGTTTGAGTGGCAATGAGCAGTTCTTC,CASSLGLSGNEQFF
TRBJ2-3,-,TRBV27,once,TGTGCCAGCAGGACTCAAGATACGCAGTATTTT,CASRTQDTQYF
TRBJ2-7,-,TRBV11-2,-,TGTGCCAGCAGCTTAGGACAAAGCTACGAGCAGTACTTC,CASSLGQSYEQYF
TRBJ2-2,-,TRBV28,few,TGTGCCAGCAAAGCTAGACACACCGGGGAGCTGTTTTTT,CASKARHTGELFF